A single sample gave rise to the 25 T cell receptor beta chains below, sequenced in a study of blood T cell repertoires in COVID-19. Repertoires were generated with immunoSEQ multiplex PCR, while TCRdb's copy carries only in-frame clones and drops some. In the table there are tens of thousands of clones, 75% to 80% of which are singletons. The sequenced sample consisted of peripheral blood. These receptors were collected from a human donor in a cohort sampled during active COVID-19.

The chain combines TRBV5-6 with TRBJ1-1, with 8 bases identical to TRBD1. This CDR3 region has 14 residues. V was clipped by 2 bases and J by 8 bases; unmatched bases: 8. Germline V CDR1 and CDR2: SGHDT, YYEEEE. CDR3 coding DNA: TGTGCCAGCAGCTTAGGACAGGGACTCTCAGAAGCTTTCTTT. This codes for CASSLGQGLSEAFF.

The rearrangement links TRBV7-9 to TRBJ1-3; unclear D gene. The CDR3 covers 12 residues. CDR1 SEHNR and CDR2 FQNEAQ come from the germline V gene (reference sequence). Trimming pared 9 bases from V and 6 bases from J, leaving 12 bases between. The CDR3 sequence: CASGGEENTIYF. Written as DNA, the CDR3 is TGTGCCAGTGGAGGTGAGGAAAACACCATATATTTT. The full variable domain, its missing parts supplied by reference TRBV7-9 and TRBJ1-3, is DTGVSQNPRHKITKRGQNVTFRCDPISEHNRLYWYRQTLGQGPEFLTYFQNEAQLEKSRLLSDRFSAERPKGSFSTLEIQRTEQGDSAMYLCASGGEENTIYFGEGSWLTVV.

This rearrangement joins TRBV5-6 to TRBJ2-2, with a weak D call TRBD2 (6 bases). CDR3 length: 15 amino acids. From germline, CDR1 is SGHDT and CDR2 YYEEEE. Between the trimmed V and J ends, which lost 2 bases and 6 bases, there was a span of 14 bases. CDR3 DNA sequence: TGTGCCAGCAGCTTCACTAGCCATGTCGCCGGGGAGCTGTTTTTT. Its translation is CASSFTSHVAGELFF.

The chain links TRBV6-5 to TRBJ2-7; 10 positions agree with TRBD1. V shed 4 bases, J shed 3 bases, and the junction held 6 bases outside the gene matches. This CDR3 region has 15 residues. Germline CDR1 MNHEY, CDR2 SVGAGI. The DNA for the CDR3 is TGTGCCAGCAGTTCCCGACAGGGGGCCGTCTACGAGCAGTACTTC. Protein: CASSSRQGAVYEQYF.

This clone was detected only a few times. The chain links TRBV7-9 to TRBJ2-2; 7 bases are a match to TRBD1. The V segment lost 5 bases and the J segment 1 base; nucleotides outside the gene matches: 4. This CDR3 has 15 amino acids. Germline V gene sequence: CDR1 SEHNR, CDR2 FQNEAQ (reference sequence). The DNA for the CDR3 is TGTGCCAGCAGCCCCCGGACAGGGAACACCGGGGAGCTGTTTTTT. Translating gives CASSPRTGNTGELFF. Based on the CDR3 plus reference TRBV7-9 and TRBJ2-2, the full variable domain is DTGVSQNPRHKITKRGQNVTFRCDPISEHNRLYWYRQTLGQGPEFLTYFQNEAQLEKSRLLSDRFSAERPKGSFSTLEIQRTEQGDSAMYLCASSPRTGNTGELFFGEGSRLTVL.

This sequence joins TRBV5-1 and TRBJ1-1, with a weak D call TRBD1 (6 bases). The ends were cut back, 0 bases at V and 1 base at J, with 16 bases in the middle. Germline V gene data show CDR1 as SGHRS and CDR2 as YFSETQ. The CDR3 runs 17 residues. The CDR3 loop reads CASSLDGTRNRNTEAFF. CDR3 bases: TGCGCCAGCAGCTTGGACGGGACAAGGAACCGGAACACTGAAGCTTTCTTT.

The genes are TRBV3-1 (or the pseudogene TRBV3-2) and TRBJ1-2; D not certain. CDR1 is LGHDT and CDR2 is YNNKEL in the germline V gene (reference sequence). The CDR3 is 15 amino acids. The V gene lost 3 bases and the J gene lost 7 bases, with 18 bases spanning the gap. The CDR3 DNA follows: TGTGCCAGCAGCCATTTTAGTCCCCAAACCGGTGGCTACACCTTC. This sequence encodes CASSHFSPQTGGYTF.

The chain employs TRBV28 and TRBJ1-5; D is undetermined. The CDR3 is 16 residues long. Between the trimmed V and J ends, which lost 8 bases and 0 bases, there was a span of 17 bases. Germline lookup yields CDR1 MDHEN and CDR2 SYDVKM. The CDR3 region has the DNA TGTGCCAGCCGCAACGGGAAGTTCGATAGCAATCAGCCCCAGCATTTT. As protein: CASRNGKFDSNQPQHF.

The chain joins TRBV6-6 to TRBJ1-6; D ambiguous. CDR1 and CDR2 (germline): MNHNY, SVGAGI (reference sequence). With 4 bases removed from V and 3 bases from J, the gap between germline ends came to 10 bases. The CDR3 has 15 residues. CDR3 in amino acids: CASSSPSGYNSPLHF. CDR3 bases: TGTGCCAGCAGTTCACCCTCGGGCTATAATTCACCCCTCCACTTT.

The V and J genes are TRBV2 and TRBJ1-2; D is unclear. Germline CDR1 SNHLY, CDR2 FYNNEI. V gave up 0 bases and J gave up 1 base, with 9 bases separating them. The CDR3 sequence is 15 residues long. CDR3 nucleotide sequence: TGTGCCAGCAGTGAAGCGCGCGGCCATAACTATGGCTACACCTTC. It encodes CASSEARGHNYGYTF.

The chain employs TRBV11-2 and TRBJ2-5; 7 nucleotides agree with TRBD2. The germline V gene has CDR1 SGHAT and CDR2 FQNNGV. Trimming removed 5 bases from V and 4 bases from J; junction bases left unmatched: 4. The CDR3 is 13 amino acids. Here the CDR3 DNA reads TGTGCCAGCAGCCCAAGCGGGGTAGAGACCCAGTACTTC. Translated, it gives CASSPSGVETQYF.

This clone was counted once. This chain links TRBV7-9 with TRBJ2-7; 12 bases match TRBD2. CDR1 is SEHNR and CDR2 is FQNEAQ in the germline V gene (reference sequence). V shed 1 base and J 5 bases; nucleotides not matched to a gene: 0. This CDR3 has 14 residues. CDR3 amino acids: CASSLGLAGDEQYF. The CDR3 DNA reads as TGTGCCAGCAGCTTAGGACTAGCGGGAGACGAGCAGTACTTC.

The chain has TRBV5-1 and TRBJ1-4; the D is unclear. In germline, CDR1 is SGHRS, CDR2 YFSETQ. The length of the CDR3 is 15 residues. The V end was cut by 0 bases, the J end by 5 bases, with 11 bases between. The CDR3 loop is CASSLEGGRNEKLFF. The CDR3 DNA follows: TGCGCCAGCAGCTTGGAGGGAGGTCGGAATGAAAAACTGTTTTTT.

The chain joins TRBV25-1 to TRBJ2-7; weak D call: TRBD1 (5 bases). The ends were cut back, 4 bases at V and 5 bases at J, with 9 bases in the middle. The CDR3 is 12 residues long. Germline V CDR1 and CDR2: MGHDK, SYGVNS. DNA of the CDR3: TGTGCCAGCAGTGGGGGCCCCCACGAGCAGTACTTC. Its protein is CASSGGPHEQYF.

The genes are TRBV27 and TRBJ1-6; TRBD1 agrees at 8 bases. The germline CDR1 and CDR2 sequences are MNHEY and SMNVEV (reference sequence). The CDR3 consists of 15 residues. V lost 8 bases to trimming and J lost 7 bases; unmatched junction nucleotides: 10. The CDR3 DNA reads TGTGCCAGCTCGGAGCTCGGACAGGGCAATTCACCCCTCCACTTT. Translated, it gives CASSELGQGNSPLHF.

V and J are TRBV29-1 and TRBJ2-5; 7 nucleotides line up with TRBD1. Trimming took 6 bases from V and 2 from J; bases not matched to a gene: 6. The CDR3 spans 13 residues. Germline lookup yields CDR1 SQVTM and CDR2 ANQGSEA. Here the CDR3 DNA reads TGCAGCGTCCCCGGGGACAGTCAAGAGACCCAGTACTTC. Amino acid sequence: CSVPGDSQETQYF.

The V call is TRBV27, the J call TRBJ1-1; 11 nucleotides line up with TRBD1. V dropped 0 bases and J dropped 4; count of bases not matched to a gene: 7. The CDR3 is 17 amino acids. Germline loops: CDR1 MNHEY, CDR2 SMNVEV (reference sequence). CDR3 in amino acids: CASSLSGQGAMGTEAFF. The CDR3 DNA sequence: TGTGCCAGCAGTTTATCTGGACAGGGGGCGATGGGCACTGAAGCTTTCTTT.

This chain links TRBV7-2 with TRBJ1-2; 7 positions agree with TRBD1. Germline CDR1 and CDR2: SGHTA and FQGNSA. This CDR3 contains 18 residues. Unmatched junction bases numbered 18, after V lost 0 bases and J lost 8 bases. The CDR3 reads CASSLAKFGTASLQGYTF. The CDR3 DNA reads as TGTGCCAGCAGCTTAGCGAAGTTCGGGACAGCCTCCCTGCAAGGCTACACCTTC.

This chain connects TRBV5-5 to TRBJ1-1; D gene uncertain. Between the trimmed V and J ends, which lost 0 bases and 5 bases, there was a span of 14 bases. The CDR3 is made up of 15 amino acids. Germline CDR1 reads SGHKS; CDR2 reads YYEKEE (reference sequence). The CDR3 DNA reads TGTGCCAGCAGCTTGGCCATGGGAGGTGGAACTGAAGCTTTCTTT. Translated, it gives CASSLAMGGGTEAFF. Using reference TRBV5-5 and TRBJ1-1 for the parts outside the CDR3, the full variable domain is DAGVTQSPTHLIKTRGQQVTLRCSPISGHKSVSWYQQVLGQGPQFIFQYYEKEERGRGNFPDRFSARQFPNYSSELNVNALLLGDSALYLCASSLAMGGGTEAFFGQGTRLTVV.

This clone was picked up a small number of times. The chain joins TRBV11-3 to TRBJ2-3; 14 bases match TRBD2. Germline trimming cut 5 bases from V and 4 bases from J; bases unmatched to any gene: 8. Germline V gives CDR1 SGHNT, CDR2 YENEEA. This CDR3 comprises 17 residues. The CDR3 sequence is CASSLGLAGEVADTQYF. The CDR3, as DNA: TGTGCCAGCAGCCTGGGACTAGCGGGAGAGGTGGCAGATACGCAGTATTTT.

This rearrangement joins TRBV19 to TRBJ2-1; possible D gene TRBD1, 7 bases. The CDR3 extends over 15 amino acids. Germline V gene sequence: CDR1 LNHDA, CDR2 SQIVND (reference sequence). Trimming shortened V by 5 bases and J by 4 bases, and 15 bases separated the two germline ends. The CDR3: CASSVQGGLYNEQFF. CDR3 DNA: TGTGCCAGTAGTGTCCAGGGGGGTCTATACAATGAGCAGTTCTTC.

This chain uses TRBV11-2 with TRBJ1-4; 8 positions match TRBD1. The junction had 6 bases not matched to a gene; V was cut back by 5 bases and J by 10 bases. In germline, CDR1 is SGHAT, CDR2 FQNNGV. There are 13 residues in the CDR3. This CDR3 is CASSPPDRGKLFF. The CDR3 nucleotides read TGTGCCAGCAGCCCTCCTGACAGGGGAAAACTGTTTTTT. The full variable domain, in which reference TRBV11-2 and TRBJ1-4 provide the parts outside the CDR3, is EAGVAQSPRYKIIEKRQSVAFWCNPISGHATLYWYQQILGQGPKLLIQFQNNGVVDDSQLPKDRFSAERLKGVDSTLKIQPAKLEDSAVYLCASSPPDRGKLFFGSGTQLSVL.

The rearrangement uses TRBV11-3 and TRBJ2-7; TRBD2 aligns across 8 bases. Per the germline V gene, CDR1 is SGHNT and CDR2 is YENEEA. V was pared by 4 bases and J by 1 base, with 0 bases of the junction left unmatched. The CDR3 contains 13 residues. The CDR3 loop reads CASSSGGSYEQYF. CDR3 in DNA: TGTGCCAGCAGCTCGGGGGGGTCCTACGAGCAGTACTTC.

The rearrangement joins TRBV3-1 (or the pseudogene TRBV3-2) to TRBJ1-2, with D hard to call. Per the germline V gene, CDR1 is LGHDT and CDR2 is YNNKEL (reference sequence). The CDR3 contains 15 residues. V dropped 0 bases and J dropped 5 bases, with 13 bases sitting between them. DNA of the CDR3: TGTGCCAGCAGCCAAGACATCCCAGGCTCGTATGGCTACACCTTC. Its protein is CASSQDIPGSYGYTF.

The V gene is TRBV7-6, the J gene TRBJ2-7, with 7 bases that match TRBD1. The germline gives CDR1 SGHVS, CDR2 FNYEAQ. J gave up 2 bases and V 0 bases, and 1 base lay outside the gene matches. The CDR3 is 14 residues long. CDR3 sequence: CASSLARGPYEQYF. DNA for the CDR3: TGTGCCAGCAGCTTAGCGAGGGGGCCCTACGAGCAGTACTTC.